The T cell receptor beta chain under discussion was sequenced for a study of long-term antiretroviral therapy in people with HIV. The CDR3 is 13 amino acids. Germline V gene data show CDR1 as ENHRY and CDR2 as SYGVKD. V lost 3 bases and J lost 1, with 6 bases in between. Running of the v3.0 immunoSEQ assay took place at survey level. Sequencing was performed with immunoSEQ multiplex PCR; in TCRdb, only in-frame clones are kept and a portion is missing. The sample carries 7,000 or so clones, approximately 83% recorded once. This specimen was unsorted PBMCs, taken 3.7 years after starting antiretroviral therapy. This receptor was obtained from a woman between 45 and 60 years old with HIV. This chain joins TRBV10-3 and TRBJ1-1; no firm D call. CDR3 DNA: TGTGCCATCAGTGACCGATCGAACACTGAAGCTTTCTTT. Translated, it gives CAISDRSNTEAFF.